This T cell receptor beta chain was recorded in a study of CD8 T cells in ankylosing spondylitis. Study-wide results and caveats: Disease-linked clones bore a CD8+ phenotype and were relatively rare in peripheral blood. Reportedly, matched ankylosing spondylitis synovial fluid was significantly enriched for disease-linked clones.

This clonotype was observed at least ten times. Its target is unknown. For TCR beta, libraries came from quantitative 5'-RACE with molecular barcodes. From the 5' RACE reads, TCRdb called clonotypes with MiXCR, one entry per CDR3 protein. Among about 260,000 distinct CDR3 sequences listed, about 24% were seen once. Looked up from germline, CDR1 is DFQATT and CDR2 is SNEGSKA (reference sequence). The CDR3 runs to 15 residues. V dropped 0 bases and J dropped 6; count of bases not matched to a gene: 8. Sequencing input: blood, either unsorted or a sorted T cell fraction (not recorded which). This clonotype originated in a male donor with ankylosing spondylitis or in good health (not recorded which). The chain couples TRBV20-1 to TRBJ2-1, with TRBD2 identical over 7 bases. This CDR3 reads CSARDPGGLGNEQFF. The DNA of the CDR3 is TGCAGTGCTAGAGATCCGGGGGGTCTGGGCAATGAGCAGTTCTTC.